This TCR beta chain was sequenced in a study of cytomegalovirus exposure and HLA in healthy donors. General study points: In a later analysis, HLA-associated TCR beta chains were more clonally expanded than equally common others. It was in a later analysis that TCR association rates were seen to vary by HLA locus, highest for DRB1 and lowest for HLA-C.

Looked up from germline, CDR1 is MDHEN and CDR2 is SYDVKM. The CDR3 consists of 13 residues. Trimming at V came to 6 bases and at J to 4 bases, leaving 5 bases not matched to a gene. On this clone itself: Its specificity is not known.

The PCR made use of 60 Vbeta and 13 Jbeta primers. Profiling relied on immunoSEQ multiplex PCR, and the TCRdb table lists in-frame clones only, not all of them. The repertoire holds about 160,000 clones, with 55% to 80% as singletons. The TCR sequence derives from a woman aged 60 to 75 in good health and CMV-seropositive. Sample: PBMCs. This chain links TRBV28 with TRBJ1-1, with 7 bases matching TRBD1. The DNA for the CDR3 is TGTGCCAGCAGAACACAGGGGCCCACTGAAGCTTTCTTT. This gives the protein CASRTQGPTEAFF.